Listed below are T cell receptor beta chains from one sample, sequenced in a study of molecular identifiers for immune sequencing clone quantification. TCRdb fed the PCR reads into MiXCR, producing one record per CDR3 protein. The profile shows some 320,000 distinct CDR3 sequences, around a fifth of them singletons. Sequencing was performed on naive CD8+ T cells from blood, with Jurkat cell RNA spiked in. The receptors come from a human donor in good health. Some libraries in this study had Jurkat cell RNA spiked in. CDR3s include the opening cysteine and the closing phenylalanine or tryptophan. Fields, in order: CDR3 length, clone size, D gene, J gene, V gene, CDR3 protein, CDR3 DNA. The D gene is left open where the match is weak. Size is omitted from some rows. Given values are once, few, many or a class for expanded clones.

>14|-|-|TRBJ2-2|TRBV3-1
CASSQVANTGELFF
TGTGCCAGCAGCCAAGTTGCGAACACCGGGGAGCTGTTTTTT
>15|-|TRBD1|TRBJ1-2|TRBV29-1
CSVEALTGRNYGYTF
TGCAGCGTTGAAGCTTTGACAGGGCGCAACTATGGCTACACCTTC
>15|many|-|TRBJ1-2|TRBV5-6
CASSFWGTGTYGYTF
TGTGCCAGCAGCTTTTGGGGGACGGGGACCTATGGCTACACCTTC
>17|few|-|TRBJ1-5|TRBV16
CASSHSLPLGGDQPQHF
TGTGCCAGCAGCCATTCCCTTCCTCTTGGCGGCGATCAGCCCCAGCATTTT
>11|many|-|TRBJ2-1|TRBV28
CASRTSLEQFF
TGTGCCAGCAGGACTTCCCTGGAGCAGTTCTTC
>17|few|-|TRBJ1-4|TRBV12-3/TRBV12-4
CASSSGRGALTNEKLFF
TGTGCCAGCAGTTCGGGGCGAGGGGCGTTAACTAATGAAAAACTGTTTTTT
>18|few|TRBD2|TRBJ2-5|TRBV20-1
CSANLIGLAGGPQETQYF
TGCAGTGCCAATCTTATTGGACTAGCGGGGGGGCCCCAAGAGACCCAGTACTTC
>15|few|TRBD1|TRBJ1-1|TRBV3-1
CASSPDAAGGTEAFF
TGTGCCAGCAGCCCTGATGCGGCAGGGGGCACTGAAGCTTTCTTT
>14|few|TRBD2|TRBJ2-3|TRBV7-9
CAGRVAGVTDTQYF
TGTGCCGGACGAGTAGCGGGAGTTACAGATACGCAGTATTTT
>16|-|-|TRBJ2-3|TRBV7-3
CASSLMGWLGTGTQYF
TGTGCCAGCAGCTTAATGGGTTGGCTAGGCACAGGTACGCAGTATTTT
>14|-|TRBD2|TRBJ2-3|TRBV30
CAWSLAGGRDTQYF
TGTGCCTGGAGCCTAGCGGGAGGCCGAGATACGCAGTATTTT
>14|many|-|TRBJ1-1|TRBV5-1
CASSETGTNTEAFF
TGCGCCAGCAGCGAAACAGGGACAAACACTGAAGCTTTCTTT
>16|many|-|TRBJ1-2|TRBV15
CATSRDMGSIGDGYTF
TGTGCCACCAGCAGAGATATGGGGAGCATCGGGGATGGCTACACCTTC
>17|few|TRBD1|TRBJ2-5|TRBV6-5
CASSYELTGISQETQYF
TGTGCCAGCAGTTACGAATTGACAGGGATCAGTCAAGAGACCCAGTACTTC
>13|many|-|TRBJ2-3|TRBV5-6
CASSLAERDTQYF
TGTGCCAGCAGCTTGGCGGAGAGAGATACGCAGTATTTT
>16|few|TRBD1|TRBJ2-7|TRBV6-2/TRBV6-3
CASSLVAGTGLYEQYF
TGTGCCAGCAGTCTGGTAGCCGGGACAGGGCTCTACGAGCAGTACTTC
>14|many|-|TRBJ2-6|TRBV2
CASKSGAGANVLTF
TGTGCCAGCAAATCAGGTGCTGGGGCCAACGTCCTGACTTTC
>13|-|-|TRBJ1-1|TRBV7-9
CASSLGLSPEAFF
TGTGCCAGCAGCCTAGGTCTGAGCCCTGAAGCTTTCTTT
>18|-|TRBD2|TRBJ2-1|TRBV4-3
CASSQDPAGGPWDSEQFF
TGCGCCAGCAGCCAAGATCCAGCGGGGGGGCCATGGGACAGTGAGCAGTTCTTC
>10|many|-|TRBJ2-7|TRBV6-2/TRBV6-3
CASSAGEQYF
TGTGCCAGCTCCGCTGGGGAGCAGTACTTC
>14|-|-|TRBJ2-7|TRBV5-5
CASSLVGRLGEQYF
TGTGCCAGCAGCTTGGTTGGCAGGTTAGGAGAGCAGTACTTC
>13|many|-|TRBJ1-1|TRBV2
CARLRGGGTEAFF
TGTGCCAGGCTCCGGGGGGGTGGCACTGAAGCTTTCTTT
>18|many|TRBD1|TRBJ2-5|TRBV7-6
CASSLVSKVNRGQETQYF
TGTGCCAGCAGCTTAGTCTCCAAGGTTAACAGGGGGCAAGAGACCCAGTACTTC
>14|many|-|TRBJ2-1|TRBV7-9
CASSTALRDNEQFF
TGTGCCAGCAGCACCGCGCTCAGGGACAATGAGCAGTTCTTC
>14|many|TRBD2|TRBJ2-1|TRBV29-1
CSVETSGRYNEQFF
TGCAGCGTTGAGACTAGCGGGAGGTACAATGAGCAGTTCTTC
>15|-|-|TRBJ2-3|TRBV2
CASSEVGIGADTQYF
TGTGCCAGCAGTGAAGTGGGGATCGGGGCAGATACGCAGTATTTT
>14|-|TRBD1|TRBJ1-2|TRBV27
CASSPGTGRYGYTF
TGTGCCAGCAGTCCAGGGACAGGGCGCTATGGCTACACCTTC
>15|many|-|TRBJ1-5|TRBV5-5
CASSAQGYSNQPQHF
TGTGCCAGCAGCGCTCAGGGGTATAGCAATCAGCCCCAGCATTTT
>14|-|TRBD2|TRBJ2-7|TRBV12-3/TRBV12-4
CASSSGGLTYEQYF
TGTGCCAGCAGTTCGGGGGGTTTAACCTACGAGCAGTACTTC
>16|many|TRBD1|TRBJ1-4|TRBV7-2
CASRQGQASTNEKLFF
TGTGCCAGCAGACAGGGACAGGCTTCAACTAATGAAAAACTGTTTTTT
>15|many|TRBD1|TRBJ1-2|TRBV29-1
CSVEGQGAQAYGYTF
TGCAGCGTTGAGGGACAGGGGGCGCAGGCCTATGGCTACACCTTC
>17|-|TRBD2|TRBJ2-7|TRBV28
CASGNPPGTSVFHEQYF
TGTGCCAGCGGTAACCCCCCCGGGACTAGCGTTTTTCACGAGCAGTACTTC